This TCR beta chain was recovered during a study of shared T cell receptors in the human thymus. Clones were read by immunoSEQ multiplex PCR, and TCRdb kept only the in-frame ones, dropping some. This sample has some 660,000 clones, with approximately 87% found just once. V was pared by 3 bases and J by 4 bases, with 13 bases between. Looked up from germline, CDR1 is LNHNV and CDR2 is YYDKDF (reference sequence). There are 15 residues in the CDR3. This same sample was also part of a study on human thymus T cells. That paper adds: Resections from corrective heart surgery provided thymus tissue.

V is TRBV15 and J is TRBJ2-1; tentative D call: TRBD2 (6 bases). The clonotype originates from a boy under two years old with a congenital heart defect. Source material: thymocytes. CDR3 amino acids: CATSSTGGPYNEQFF. The CDR3 nucleotides are TGTGCCACCAGCAGCACCGGAGGGCCTTACAATGAGCAGTTCTTC.